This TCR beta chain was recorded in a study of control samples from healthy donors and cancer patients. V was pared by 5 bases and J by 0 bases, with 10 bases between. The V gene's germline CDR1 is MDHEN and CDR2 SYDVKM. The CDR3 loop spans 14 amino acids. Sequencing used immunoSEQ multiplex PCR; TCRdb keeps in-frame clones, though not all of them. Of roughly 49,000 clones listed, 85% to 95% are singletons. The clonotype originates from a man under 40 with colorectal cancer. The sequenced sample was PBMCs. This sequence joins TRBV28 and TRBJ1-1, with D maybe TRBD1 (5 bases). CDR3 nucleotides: TGTGCCAGCAGTGAGGGACGCCTGAACACTGAAGCTTTCTTT. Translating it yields CASSEGRLNTEAFF.